This T cell receptor beta chain is from a study of blood T cell repertoires in COVID-19. Background on the study: Spain, Italy and the United States supplied samples that represented acute and convalescent COVID-19. PBMCs, B-cell-depleted T cells, or T cells provided the cDNA or gDNA that made up the material.

The V gene's germline CDR1 is GTSNPN and CDR2 SVGIG (reference sequence). The CDR3 sequence is 13 residues long. Trimming pared 3 bases from V and 10 bases from J, leaving 16 bases between. Original analysis: How many nucleated cells were present was estimated from reference gene primer amplification. Assay: immunoSEQ multiplex PCR; the TCRdb copy retains only in-frame clones and omits some. V, J and clone size are taken as reported in that table, and D and trimming were inferred from the DNA itself. The data hold roughly 260,000 clones, with more than 70% observed a single time. Sequencing was performed on peripheral blood. The sequence derives from a woman in her forties or fifties with acute or convalescent COVID-19. The V and J genes are TRBV30 and TRBJ2-1; D may be TRBD2 (6 bases). Here the CDR3 reads CAWSAGAGGEQFF. The CDR3 DNA is TGTGCCTGGAGCGCCGGGGCCGGAGGGGAGCAGTTCTTC.